The rows below give T cell receptor beta chains drawn from one sample of a study of cytomegalovirus exposure and HLA in healthy donors. Only in-frame clones appear in the TCRdb table, and some are missing; sequencing was by immunoSEQ multiplex PCR. The profile covers some 220,000 clones, with roughly 89% appearing a single time and less than 1.2% taken by the ten largest. The sequenced sample consisted of PBMCs. The receptor source for this set is a woman aged 18 to 35 in good health and CMV-seronegative. Each CDR3 is given with its conserved first and last residue. The D gene is left open where the match is weak. Size tells how often a clone was seen (once, few, many) or the class of an expanded clone, and some rows leave it out.

D gene | clone size | J gene | V gene | CDR3 DNA | CDR3 protein
TRBD1 | - | TRBJ1-1 | TRBV6-5 | TGTGCCAGCAGTTCGACAGGGAGGAACACTGAAGCTTTCTTT | CASSSTGRNTEAFF
TRBD1 | - | TRBJ2-1 | TRBV6-5 | TGTGCCAGCAGGAGGGACAGGGGCTCCTACAATGAGCAGTTCTTC | CASRRDRGSYNEQFF
- | - | TRBJ1-2 | TRBV2 | TGTGCCAGCAGGCTTACAGGGTCAGGGTATGGCTACACCTTC | CASRLTGSGYGYTF
TRBD1 | - | TRBJ2-7 | TRBV5-1 | TGCGCCAGCAGCAGACAGGGGACTTCCTACGAGCAGTACTTC | CASSRQGTSYEQYF
- | - | TRBJ2-3 | TRBV13 | TGTGCCAGCAGCTCCGGACTTATCACAGATACGCAGTATTTT | CASSSGLITDTQYF
- | - | TRBJ2-7 | TRBV6-1 | TGTGCCAGCAGTGAAATGATTACCGGGACATTAAGTGTCGACGAGCAGTACTTC | CASSEMITGTLSVDEQYF
- | - | TRBJ1-1 | TRBV9 | TGTGCCAGCAGCGTAGTGAGCACTGAAGCTTTCTTT | CASSVVSTEAFF
- | - | TRBJ2-7 | TRBV5-6 | TGTGCCAGCAGCTTGACAGCTCTCACCTACGAGCAGTACTTC | CASSLTALTYEQYF
- | - | TRBJ2-5 | TRBV6-1 | TGTGCCAGCAGTGGACGGGGGGCGGGAGAGACCCAGTACTTC | CASSGRGAGETQYF
- | - | TRBJ2-3 | TRBV25-1 | TGTGCCAGCAGTGAGACCAGTCCAGGACACAGGGCAGATACGCAGTATTTT | CASSETSPGHRADTQYF
TRBD1 | - | TRBJ2-5 | TRBV29-1 | TGCAGCGTTGGTCAGGGGGCACAGACCCAGTACTTC | CSVGQGAQTQYF
- | - | TRBJ1-3 | TRBV11-2 | TGTGCCAGCAGCTCAGTAAAGGGGTGGGCTGGAAACACCATATATTTT | CASSSVKGWAGNTIYF
TRBD1 | - | TRBJ1-2 | TRBV5-5 | TGTGCCAGCAGCCTCACCGGGACAGGGGGGGGCTATGGCTACACCTTC | CASSLTGTGGGYGYTF
TRBD1 | - | TRBJ2-1 | TRBV9 | TGTGCCAGCAGCCCCGGACAGGGAGCGTTCGAGCAGTTCTTC | CASSPGQGAFEQFF
- | - | TRBJ1-2 | TRBV29-1 | TGCAGCGTTGAAGTTGAGGGTTTTGGGGATGGCTACACCTTC | CSVEVEGFGDGYTF
TRBD2 | - | TRBJ2-3 | TRBV7-9 | TGTGCCAGCAGCCGCGTGGGGGGGGGAGATACGCAGTATTTT | CASSRVGGGDTQYF
TRBD1 | few | TRBJ2-1 | TRBV5-6 | TGTGCCAGCAGCACACTTAGGGACAGCCTTTCTTTTAGTACGGAGCAGTTCTTC | CASSTLRDSLSFSTEQFF
- | - | TRBJ2-3 | TRBV4-3 | TGCGCCAGCAGCCTTCAACAGGGACCGGCAGATACGCAGTATTTT | CASSLQQGPADTQYF
- | - | TRBJ1-4 | TRBV15 | TGTGCCACCAGCAGAGGAGGTGGCGGTGAAAAACTGTTTTTT | CATSRGGGGEKLFF
TRBD1 | - | TRBJ1-2 | TRBV5-1 | TGCGCCAGCAGACCCCATGGACAGGGGGCTGGCTATGGCTACACCTTC | CASRPHGQGAGYGYTF
- | once | TRBJ1-2 | TRBV5-8 | TGTGCCAGCATCTCTCCTCCGAGGATAAACTATGGCTACACCTTC | CASISPPRINYGYTF
- | - | TRBJ2-7 | TRBV11-2 | TGTGCCAGCAGCTTTGGTACAGGAATCTACGAGCAGTACTTC | CASSFGTGIYEQYF
- | - | TRBJ1-2 | TRBV15 | TGTGCCACCAGCACCCGACGGGGAACGGGCTACACCTTC | CATSTRRGTGYTF
TRBD2 | - | TRBJ2-7 | TRBV6-6 | TGTGCCAGCAGTTACTCGCTAGCGGGGGCCTACGAGCAGTACTTC | CASSYSLAGAYEQYF
- | - | TRBJ1-1 | TRBV5-4 | TGTGCCAGCAGCTTCAGTCAGGGATCGGCTGAAGCTTTCTTT | CASSFSQGSAEAFF
TRBD1 | - | TRBJ1-4 | TRBV4-3 | TGCGCCAGCAGCCTTGCCGGGACAGGGAATGAAAAACTGTTTTTT | CASSLAGTGNEKLFF
- | once | TRBJ2-3 | TRBV15 | TGTGCCACCAGCACTCCGAGTGAGGGCACAGATACGCAGTATTTT | CATSTPSEGTDTQYF